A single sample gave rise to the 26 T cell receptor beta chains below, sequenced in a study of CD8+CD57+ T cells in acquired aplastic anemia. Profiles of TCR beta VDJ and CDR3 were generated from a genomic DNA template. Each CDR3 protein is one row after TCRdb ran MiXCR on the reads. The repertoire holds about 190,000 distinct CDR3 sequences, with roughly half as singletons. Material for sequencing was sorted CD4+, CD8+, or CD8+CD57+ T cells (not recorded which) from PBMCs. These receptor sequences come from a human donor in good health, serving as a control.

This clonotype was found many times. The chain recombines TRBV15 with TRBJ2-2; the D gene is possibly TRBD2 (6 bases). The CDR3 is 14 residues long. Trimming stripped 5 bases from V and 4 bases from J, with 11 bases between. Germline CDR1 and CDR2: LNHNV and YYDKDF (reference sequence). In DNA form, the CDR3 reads TGTGCCACCAGCCTGGGACTTAGCACCGGGGAGCTGTTTTTT. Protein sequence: CATSLGLSTGELFF.

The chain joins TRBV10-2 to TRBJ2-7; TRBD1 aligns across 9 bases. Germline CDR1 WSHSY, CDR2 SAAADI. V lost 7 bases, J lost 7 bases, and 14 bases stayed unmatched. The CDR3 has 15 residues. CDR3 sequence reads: CASNAGTGIFREQYF. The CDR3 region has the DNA TGCGCCAGCAACGCCGGGACAGGGATCTTTAGGGAGCAGTACTTC.

The chain's CDR3 is CSAPPLGLAGRNEQFF. In nucleotides, the CDR3 is TGCAGTGCCCCACCCTTGGGACTAGCTGGCCGGAATGAGCAGTTCTTC. The V call is TRBV20-1, the J call TRBJ2-1; 9 positions agree with TRBD2. V shed 6 bases, J shed 7 bases, and the junction held 16 bases outside the gene matches. The length of the CDR3 is 16 residues. Germline values: CDR1 DFQATT, CDR2 SNEGSKA (reference sequence).

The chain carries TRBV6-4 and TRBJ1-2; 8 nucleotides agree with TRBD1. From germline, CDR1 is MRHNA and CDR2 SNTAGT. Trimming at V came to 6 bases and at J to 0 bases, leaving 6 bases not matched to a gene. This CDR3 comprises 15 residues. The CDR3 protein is CASSEQGGANYGYTF. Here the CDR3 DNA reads TGTGCCAGCAGCGAACAGGGGGGAGCTAACTATGGCTACACCTTC.

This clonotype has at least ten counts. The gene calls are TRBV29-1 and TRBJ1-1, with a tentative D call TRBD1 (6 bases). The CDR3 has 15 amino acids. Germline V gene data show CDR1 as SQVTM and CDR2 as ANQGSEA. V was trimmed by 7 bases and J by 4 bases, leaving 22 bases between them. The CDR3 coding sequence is TGCAGCGCCCGCCGTAATCCCCAGGGGAGCACTGAAGCTTTCTTT. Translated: CSARRNPQGSTEAFF. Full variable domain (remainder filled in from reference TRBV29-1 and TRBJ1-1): SAVISQKPSRDICQRGTSLTIQCQVDSQVTMMFWYRQQPGQSLTLIATANQGSEATYESGFVIDKFPISRPNLTFSTLTVSNMSPEDSSIYLCSARRNPQGSTEAFFGQGTRLTVV.

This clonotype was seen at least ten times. DNA for the CDR3: TGCGCCAGCAGCCAACGGACAGGGATTAATTCACCCCTCCACTTT. It specifies CASSQRTGINSPLHF. V and J are TRBV4-3 and TRBJ1-6; TRBD1 matches at 8 bases. This CDR3 has 15 residues. Trimming took 2 bases from V and 6 from J; bases not matched to a gene: 3. Germline CDR1 reads LGHNA; CDR2 reads YSLEER.

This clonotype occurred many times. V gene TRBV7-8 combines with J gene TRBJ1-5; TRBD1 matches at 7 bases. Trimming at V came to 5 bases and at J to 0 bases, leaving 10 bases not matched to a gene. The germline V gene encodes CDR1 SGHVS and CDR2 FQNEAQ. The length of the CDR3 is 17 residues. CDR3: CASSRTGTVNSNQPQHF. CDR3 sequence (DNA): TGTGCCAGCAGCAGAACGGGGACAGTTAATAGCAATCAGCCCCAGCATTTT.

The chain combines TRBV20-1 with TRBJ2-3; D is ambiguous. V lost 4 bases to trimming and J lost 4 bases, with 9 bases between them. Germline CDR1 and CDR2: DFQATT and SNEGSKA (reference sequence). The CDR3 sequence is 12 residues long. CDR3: CSATYTADTQYF. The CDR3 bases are TGCAGTGCTACCTATACGGCAGATACGCAGTATTTT.

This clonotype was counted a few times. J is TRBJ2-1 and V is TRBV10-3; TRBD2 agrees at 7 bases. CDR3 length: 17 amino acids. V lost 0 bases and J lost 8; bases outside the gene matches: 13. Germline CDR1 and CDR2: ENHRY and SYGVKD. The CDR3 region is CAISESRSGGGRDEQFF. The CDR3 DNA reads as TGTGCCATCAGTGAGTCTCGGTCCGGGGGAGGGAGAGATGAGCAGTTCTTC.

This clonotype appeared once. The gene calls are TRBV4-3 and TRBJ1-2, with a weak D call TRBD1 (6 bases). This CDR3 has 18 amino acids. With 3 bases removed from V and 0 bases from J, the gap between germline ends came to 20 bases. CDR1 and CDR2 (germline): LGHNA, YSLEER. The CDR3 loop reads CASSQATGRGQPNYGYTF. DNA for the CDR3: TGCGCCAGCAGCCAGGCTACAGGGAGGGGTCAGCCTAACTATGGCTACACCTTC.

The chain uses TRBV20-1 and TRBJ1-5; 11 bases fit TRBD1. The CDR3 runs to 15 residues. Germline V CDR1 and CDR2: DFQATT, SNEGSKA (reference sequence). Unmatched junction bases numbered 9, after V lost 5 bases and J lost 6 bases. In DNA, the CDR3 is TGCAGTGCTCGCGGGACAGGGGGGAGCGGTCAGCCCCAGCATTTT. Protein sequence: CSARGTGGSGQPQHF.

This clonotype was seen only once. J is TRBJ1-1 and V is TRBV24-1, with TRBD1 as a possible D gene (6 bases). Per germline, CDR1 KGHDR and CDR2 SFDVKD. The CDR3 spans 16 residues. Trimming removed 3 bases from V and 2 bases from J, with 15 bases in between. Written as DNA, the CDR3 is TGTGCCACCAGTGATCCGGGGTGGACAGCCAACACTGAAGCTTTCTTT. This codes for CATSDPGWTANTEAFF.

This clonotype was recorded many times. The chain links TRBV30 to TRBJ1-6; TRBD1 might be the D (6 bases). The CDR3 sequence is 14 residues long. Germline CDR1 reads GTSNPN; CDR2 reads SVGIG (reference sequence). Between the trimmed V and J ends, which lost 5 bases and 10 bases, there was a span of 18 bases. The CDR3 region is CAWDTGLSGSPLHF. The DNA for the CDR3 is TGTGCCTGGGACACAGGGCTCTCAGGCTCACCCCTCCACTTT.

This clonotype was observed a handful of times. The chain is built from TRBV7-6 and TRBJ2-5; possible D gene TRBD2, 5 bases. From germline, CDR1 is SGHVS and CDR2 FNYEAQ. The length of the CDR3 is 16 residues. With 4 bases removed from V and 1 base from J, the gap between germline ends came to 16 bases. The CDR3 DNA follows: TGTGCCAGCAGCTCCCTGACTGGCGGACTCCAAGAGACCCAGTACTTC. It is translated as CASSSLTGGLQETQYF.

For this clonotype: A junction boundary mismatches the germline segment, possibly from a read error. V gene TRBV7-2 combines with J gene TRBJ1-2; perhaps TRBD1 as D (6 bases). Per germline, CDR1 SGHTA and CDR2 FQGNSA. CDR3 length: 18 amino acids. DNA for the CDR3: TGCGCCAGCAGCCAAGACTCGTTAGGAACAGGGCCTAACTATGGCTACACCTTC. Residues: CASSQDSLGTGPNYGYTF.

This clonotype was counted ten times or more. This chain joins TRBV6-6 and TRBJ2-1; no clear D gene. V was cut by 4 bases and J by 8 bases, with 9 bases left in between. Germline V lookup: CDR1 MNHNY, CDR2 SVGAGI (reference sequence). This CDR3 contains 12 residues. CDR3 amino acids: CASSSKMDEQFF. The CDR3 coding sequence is TGTGCCAGCAGTTCCAAAATGGATGAGCAGTTCTTC.

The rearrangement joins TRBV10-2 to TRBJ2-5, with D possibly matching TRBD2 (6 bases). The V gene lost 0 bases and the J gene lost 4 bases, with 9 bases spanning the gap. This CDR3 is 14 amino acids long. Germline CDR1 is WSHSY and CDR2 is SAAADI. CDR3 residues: CASSESGRGETQYF. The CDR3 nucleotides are TGCGCCAGCAGTGAGTCAGGGCGGGGAGAGACCCAGTACTTC.

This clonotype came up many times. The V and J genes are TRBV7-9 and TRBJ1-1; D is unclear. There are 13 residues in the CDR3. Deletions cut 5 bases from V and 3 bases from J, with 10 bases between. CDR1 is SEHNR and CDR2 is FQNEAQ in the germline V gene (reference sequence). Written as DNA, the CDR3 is TGTGCCAGCAGCGGGATTGGCTACACTGAAGCTTTCTTT. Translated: CASSGIGYTEAFF.

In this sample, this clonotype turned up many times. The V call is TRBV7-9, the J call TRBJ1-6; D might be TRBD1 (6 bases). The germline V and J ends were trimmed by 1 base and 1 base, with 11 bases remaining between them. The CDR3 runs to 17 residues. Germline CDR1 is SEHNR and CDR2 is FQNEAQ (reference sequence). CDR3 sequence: CASSLGGGRSYNSPLHF. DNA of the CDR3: TGTGCCAGCAGCTTAGGGGGGGGGCGATCCTATAATTCACCCCTCCACTTT.

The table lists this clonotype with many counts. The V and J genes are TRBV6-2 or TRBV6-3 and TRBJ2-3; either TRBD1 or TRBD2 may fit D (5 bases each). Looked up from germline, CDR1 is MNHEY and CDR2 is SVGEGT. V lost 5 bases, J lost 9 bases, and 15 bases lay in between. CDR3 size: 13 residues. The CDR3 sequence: CASSTGASRTQYF. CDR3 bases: TGTGCCAGCAGTACCGGGGCTTCCCGGACGCAGTATTTT.

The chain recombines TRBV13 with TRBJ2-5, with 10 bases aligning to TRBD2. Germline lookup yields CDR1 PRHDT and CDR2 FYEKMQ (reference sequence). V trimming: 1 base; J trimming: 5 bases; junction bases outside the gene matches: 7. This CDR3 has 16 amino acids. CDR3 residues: CASSLVLAGTGETQYF. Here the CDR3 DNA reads TGTGCCAGCAGCTTAGTACTAGCGGGGACCGGGGAGACCCAGTACTTC.

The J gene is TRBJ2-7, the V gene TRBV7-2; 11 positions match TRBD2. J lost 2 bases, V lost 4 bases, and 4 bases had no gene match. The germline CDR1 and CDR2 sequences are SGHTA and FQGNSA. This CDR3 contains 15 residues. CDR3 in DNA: TGTGCCAGCAGCTGGACTAGCGGGCGCCCCTACGAGCAGTACTTC. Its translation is CASSWTSGRPYEQYF. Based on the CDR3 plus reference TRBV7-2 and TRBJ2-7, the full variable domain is GAGVSQSPSNKVTEKGKDVELRCDPISGHTALYWYRQSLGQGLEFLIYFQGNSAPDKSGLPSDRFSAERTGGSVSTLTIQRTQQEDSAVYLCASSWTSGRPYEQYFGPGTRLTVT.

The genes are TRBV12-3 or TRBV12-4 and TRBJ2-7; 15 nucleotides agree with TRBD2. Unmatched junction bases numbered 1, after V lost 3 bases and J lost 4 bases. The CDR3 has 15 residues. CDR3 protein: CASSFGLAGGYEQYF. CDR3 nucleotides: TGTGCCAGCAGTTTTGGACTAGCGGGGGGGTACGAGCAGTACTTC.

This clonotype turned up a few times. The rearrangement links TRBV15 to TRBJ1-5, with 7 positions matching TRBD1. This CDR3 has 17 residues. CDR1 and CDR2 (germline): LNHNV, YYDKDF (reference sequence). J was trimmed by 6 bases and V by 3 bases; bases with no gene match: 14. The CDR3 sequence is CATSSPPQTGPAQPQHF. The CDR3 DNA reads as TGTGCCACCAGCAGCCCTCCACAGACAGGGCCAGCTCAGCCCCAGCATTTT. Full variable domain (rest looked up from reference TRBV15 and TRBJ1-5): DAMVIQNPRYQVTQFGKPVTLSCSQTLNHNVMYWYQQKSSQAPKLLFHYYDKDFNNEADTPDNFQSRRPNTSFCFLDIRSPGLGDTAMYLCATSSPPQTGPAQPQHFGDGTRLSIL.

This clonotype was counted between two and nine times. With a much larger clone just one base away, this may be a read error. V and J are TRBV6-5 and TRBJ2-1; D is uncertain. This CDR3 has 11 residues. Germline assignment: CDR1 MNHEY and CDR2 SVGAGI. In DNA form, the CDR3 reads TGTGCCGGCAGTGCATACAATGAGCAGTTCTTC. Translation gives CAGSAYNEQFF.

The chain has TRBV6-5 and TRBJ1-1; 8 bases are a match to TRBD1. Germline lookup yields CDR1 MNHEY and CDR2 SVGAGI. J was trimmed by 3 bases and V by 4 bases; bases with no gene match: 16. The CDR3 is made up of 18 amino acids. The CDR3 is CASSSYRQGTGADTEAFF. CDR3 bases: TGTGCCAGCAGTTCTTATCGACAGGGGACAGGAGCGGACACTGAAGCTTTCTTT.